What follows is one T cell receptor beta chain and its context. Antigen unknown. In the PCR, 60 Vbeta and 13 Jbeta primers were used. TCRdb's table, derived via immunoSEQ multiplex PCR, lists solely in-frame clones and lacks some. This table holds approximately 200,000 clones, about 79% found once. This sample is part of a study of cytomegalovirus exposure and HLA in healthy donors. Study outcomes and limitations: Most TCR sequences proved rare, with some public TCRs found in many donors. TCR beta chains associated with HLA were, in a later analysis, more clonally expanded than equally common others.

The sample consisted of PBMCs. This TCR was sampled from a man in his late teens or twenties in good health and CMV-seronegative.

The CDR3 DNA reads as TGTGCCAGCGCAAAAGGGGAAGCCTACGAGCAGTACTTC. Protein: CASAKGEAYEQYF. The V call is TRBV6-4, the J call TRBJ2-7, with D perhaps TRBD1 (5 bases). V shed 8 bases and J shed 2 bases, with 13 bases lying between them. This CDR3 has 13 residues. Germline-derived CDR1 and CDR2 are MRHNA and SNTAGT.